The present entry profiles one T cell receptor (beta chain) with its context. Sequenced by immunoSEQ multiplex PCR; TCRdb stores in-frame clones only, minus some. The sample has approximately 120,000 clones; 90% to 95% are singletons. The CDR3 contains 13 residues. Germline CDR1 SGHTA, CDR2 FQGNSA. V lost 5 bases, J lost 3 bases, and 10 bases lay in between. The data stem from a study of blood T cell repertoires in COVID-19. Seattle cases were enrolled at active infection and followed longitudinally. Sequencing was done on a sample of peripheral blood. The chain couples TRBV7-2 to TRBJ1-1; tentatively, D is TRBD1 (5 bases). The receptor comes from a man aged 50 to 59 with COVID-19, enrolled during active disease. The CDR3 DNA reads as TGTGCCAGCAGCGTACAGGCTTACACTGAAGCTTTCTTT. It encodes CASSVQAYTEAFF.